This T cell receptor (beta chain) was profiled in a study of shared clonotypes between healthy human individuals. Study overall: CD4 naive and CD4 memory each took three plates per donor, while CD8 naive took two and CD8 memory one. Overall study findings and caveats: Larger estimated richness was generally seen in naive subsets than in memory subsets. Having only a few donors restricted how much genetic and exposure-history diversity was captured.

The germline V gene has CDR1 SGDLS and CDR2 YYNGEE. This CDR3 is built from 16 residues. V shed 0 bases and J 2 bases; nucleotides not matched to a gene: 4. Points on this clone: No antigen is known for it.

Naive CD8 cells lacked CD45RO and underwent positive selection for CCR7, leaving out terminally differentiated effector memory CD45RA+ cells. Methods used by the authors: Because ImmunoSEQ provided only junction sequences with no quality scores, the filtering differed. The method was immunoSEQ multiplex PCR; TCRdb's version includes in-frame clones alone and lacks a portion of them. V, J and clone size derive from that table, while D and trimming were established from the DNA sequence. In the table there are more than 2 million clones, about 95% of which are singletons. Source material: naive CD8+ T cells sorted from blood. This chain joins TRBV9 and TRBJ2-1, with 8 bases matching TRBD2. This sequence was found in a man aged 18 to 29 in good health. The CDR3 protein is CASSVGGSGTYNEQFF. DNA for the CDR3: TGTGCCAGCAGCGTAGGTGGTAGCGGGACCTACAATGAGCAGTTCTTC. The whole variable domain, filled in from reference TRBV9 and TRBJ2-1, reads DSGVTQTPKHLITATGQRVTLRCSPRSGDLSVYWYQQSLDQGLQFLIQYYNGEERAKGNILERFSAQQFPDLHSELNLSSLELGDSALYFCASSVGGSGTYNEQFFGPGTRLTVL.